Each of the 28 T cell receptor beta chains below was sequenced from the same sample in a study of shared clonotypes between healthy human individuals. Assay used: immunoSEQ multiplex PCR; TCRdb lists only in-frame clones, some missing. The sample records around 700,000 clones, about 91% being singletons. Positively selected for CCR7, the CD45RO-negative cells used as naive CD8 cells excluded terminally differentiated effector memory CD45RA+ cells. The sequenced sample was naive CD8+ T cells sorted from blood. The source of these receptors is a man aged 25-45 years in good health.

The rearrangement links TRBV6-6 to TRBJ2-1; TRBD1 agrees at 10 bases. Trimming took 8 bases from V and 9 from J; bases not matched to a gene: 7. From germline, CDR1 is MNHNY and CDR2 SVGAGI (reference sequence). The CDR3 covers 13 residues. This CDR3 reads CASGETGGFEQFF. For the CDR3, the DNA is TGTGCCAGCGGGGAGACAGGGGGCTTTGAGCAGTTCTTC.

The chain combines TRBV9 with TRBJ2-5, with 8 bases aligning to TRBD1. The V gene end was trimmed by 4 bases and the J gene end by 6 bases; junction bases not matched to a gene: 11. Germline CDR1 is SGDLS and CDR2 is YYNGEE. The CDR3 is 15 amino acids. This chain's CDR3 is CASSIAPGQEKTQYF. DNA of the CDR3: TGTGCCAGCAGCATTGCCCCGGGACAGGAAAAGACCCAGTACTTC.

The J gene is TRBJ2-7, the V gene TRBV11-2, with D possibly TRBD2 on 5 matching bases. This CDR3 comprises 15 residues. Germline V gene lookup returns CDR1 SGHAT and CDR2 FQNNGV. V shed 5 bases and J shed 1 base, with 15 bases lying between them. The CDR3: CASSPISRGSYEQYF. The CDR3, as DNA: TGTGCCAGCAGCCCCATAAGCCGGGGTTCCTACGAGCAGTACTTC.

The chain carries TRBV6-5 and TRBJ2-7; D uncertain. V was shortened by 5 bases and J by 2 bases, with 16 bases between the two germline ends. Per germline, CDR1 MNHEY and CDR2 SVGAGI. The CDR3 is 15 residues long. CDR3 nucleotide sequence: TGTGCCAGCAGTATTACATCCGGCGCAGCCTACGAGCAGTACTTC. This translates into CASSITSGAAYEQYF.

V is TRBV7-3 and J is TRBJ1-2; TRBD1 aligns across 10 bases. V trimming: 5 bases; J trimming: 4 bases; junction bases outside the gene matches: 4. The CDR3 is made up of 14 amino acids. Looked up from germline, CDR1 is SGHTA and CDR2 is FQGTGA. The CDR3 sequence is CASSATGGSYGYTF. The DNA of the CDR3 is TGTGCCAGCAGCGCGACAGGGGGCAGCTATGGCTACACCTTC.

The chain uses TRBV7-9 and TRBJ1-4; D remains unclear. CDR1 SEHNR and CDR2 FQNEAQ come from the germline V gene (reference sequence). V was shortened by 7 bases and J by 0 bases, with 9 bases between the two germline ends. The CDR3 is 14 residues long. The CDR3 spells CASTRAATNEKLFF. Here the CDR3 DNA reads TGTGCCAGCACCCGGGCAGCAACTAATGAAAAACTGTTTTTT.

The V gene is TRBV5-6, the J gene TRBJ2-7, with D unclear. Deletions cut 3 bases from V and 3 bases from J, with 10 bases between. This CDR3 has 13 residues. Germline lookup yields CDR1 SGHDT and CDR2 YYEEEE. The CDR3 spells CASSYDTSYEQYF. The CDR3 bases are TGTGCCAGCAGCTACGACACGAGCTACGAGCAGTACTTC.

The chain couples TRBV7-8 to TRBJ1-1; D is uncertain. This CDR3 is built from 16 residues. CDR1 and CDR2 from the germline V gene are SGHVS and FQNEAQ. Trimming removed 7 bases from V and 1 base from J, with 19 bases in between. The CDR3 spells CASTPVPPLKNTEAFF. For the CDR3, the DNA is TGTGCCAGCACCCCAGTTCCACCTTTAAAGAACACTGAAGCTTTCTTT.

The V call is TRBV11-2, the J call TRBJ1-2; a possible D gene is TRBD1 (5 bases). Germline V gene sequence: CDR1 SGHAT, CDR2 FQNNGV. Between the trimmed V and J ends, which lost 0 bases and 4 bases, there was a span of 9 bases. The CDR3 has 14 amino acids. CDR3 region: CASSLDQGPYGYTF. The DNA of the CDR3 is TGTGCCAGCAGCTTAGACCAGGGCCCCTATGGCTACACCTTC.

The chain joins TRBV27 to TRBJ2-1; D is tentatively TRBD1 or TRBD2 (5 bases each). The CDR3 is 15 amino acids. V dropped 5 bases and J dropped 5 bases, with 16 bases sitting between them. Looked up from germline, CDR1 is MNHEY and CDR2 is SMNVEV (reference sequence). This CDR3 reads CASSLPGRPHNEQFF. DNA of the CDR3: TGTGCCAGCAGTCTACCGGGACGGCCTCACAATGAGCAGTTCTTC.

V usage is TRBV9 and J usage is TRBJ2-3, with 8 nucleotides matching TRBD2. The germline V gene has CDR1 SGDLS and CDR2 YYNGEE. Trimming at V came to 0 bases and at J to 4 bases, leaving 7 bases not matched to a gene. The CDR3 covers 16 residues. CDR3 residues: CASSVDGRGGADTQYF. The CDR3 DNA reads TGTGCCAGCAGCGTAGACGGGAGGGGAGGAGCAGATACGCAGTATTTT.

This chain connects TRBV7-9 to TRBJ2-6, with unresolved D. Germline CDR1 and CDR2: SEHNR and FQNEAQ (reference sequence). CDR3 length: 13 amino acids. The germline V and J ends were trimmed by 4 bases and 6 bases, with 7 bases remaining between them. The CDR3 bases are TGTGCCAGCAGCTCTACTCCGGCCAACGTCCTGACTTTC. The encoded protein is CASSSTPANVLTF.

V is TRBV7-9 and J is TRBJ1-2; D is unclear. The V end lost 10 bases, the J end lost 8 bases, and 20 bases lay between the germline ends. CDR1 and CDR2 from the germline V gene are SEHNR and FQNEAQ (reference sequence). This CDR3 has 13 amino acids. The CDR3 bases are TGTGCCACCCTACCCTCGCACCCCGTCGGCTACACCTTC. Its protein is CATLPSHPVGYTF.

This CDR3 is CASSLLGKVLAGEDEQYF. DNA for the CDR3: TGTGCCAGCAGCCTACTAGGAAAGGTACTAGCGGGAGAGGACGAGCAGTACTTC. This chain uses TRBV13 with TRBJ2-7, with TRBD2 matching over 11 bases. The CDR3 consists of 18 residues. Germline values: CDR1 PRHDT, CDR2 FYEKMQ (reference sequence). V lost 5 bases, J lost 5 bases, and 17 bases stayed unmatched.

The chain carries TRBV10-2 and TRBJ2-2; D is perhaps TRBD1 (6 bases). V lost 2 bases and J lost 1, with 11 bases in between. The CDR3 loop spans 16 amino acids. Looked up from germline, CDR1 is WSHSY and CDR2 is SAAADI. This chain's CDR3 is CASSEGNRVNTGELFF. DNA for the CDR3: TGCGCCAGCAGTGAGGGGAACAGGGTGAACACCGGGGAGCTGTTTTTT.

The chain joins TRBV28 to TRBJ2-3; D not certain. CDR1 is MDHEN, CDR2 SYDVKM, per germline. Trimming removed 4 bases from V and 0 bases from J, with 5 bases in between. The CDR3 length is 13 residues. The CDR3 sequence: CASSSYSTDTQYF. The CDR3 DNA reads as TGTGCCAGCAGTTCGTACAGCACAGATACGCAGTATTTT.

The J gene is TRBJ1-4, the V gene TRBV13; 7 bases align to TRBD1. V gave up 6 bases and J gave up 4 bases; unmatched junction bases: 8. The CDR3 is 15 residues long. Germline loops: CDR1 PRHDT, CDR2 FYEKMQ (reference sequence). For the CDR3, the DNA is TGTGCCAGCAGTTGGAGGGGACAGCTTAATGAAAAACTGTTTTTT. Its protein product is CASSWRGQLNEKLFF. The variable domain in full, with the rest retrieved from reference TRBV13 and TRBJ1-4, is AAGVIQSPRHLIKEKRETATLKCYPIPRHDTVYWYQQGPGQDPQFLISFYEKMQSDKGSIPDRFSAQQFSDYHSELNMSSLELGDSALYFCASSWRGQLNEKLFFGSGTQLSVL.

The rearrangement uses TRBV16 and TRBJ2-5; D is possibly TRBD1 (5 bases). The V gene lost 3 bases and the J gene lost 3 bases, with 11 bases spanning the gap. This CDR3 is built from 14 residues. Germline values: CDR1 KGHSY, CDR2 FQNENV. Here the CDR3 reads CASSQPTREETQYF. The CDR3 nucleotides are TGTGCCAGCAGCCAGCCGACCAGGGAAGAGACCCAGTACTTC. Using reference TRBV16 and TRBJ2-5 for the parts outside the CDR3, the full variable domain is GEEVAQTPKHLVRGEGQKAKLYCAPIKGHSYVFWYQQVLKNEFKFLISFQNENVFDETGMPKERFSAKCLPNSPCSLEIQATKLEDSAVYFCASSQPTREETQYFGPGTRLLVL.

The V gene is TRBV29-1, the J gene TRBJ2-3; D uncertain. The CDR3 is 14 amino acids. Germline CDR1 SQVTM, CDR2 ANQGSEA. Trimming removed 8 bases at V and 1 base at J, with 16 bases between. CDR3 in DNA: TGCAGCTTTCCCCTTGCGGAGCGCACAGATACGCAGTATTTT. Residues: CSFPLAERTDTQYF.

For the CDR3, the DNA is TGTGCCACCAGCGGTGGACAGGGAAGTAACGAGCAGTACTTC. It codes for CATSGGQGSNEQYF. The chain employs TRBV15 and TRBJ2-7; 8 bases line up with TRBD1. J gave up 5 bases and V 5 bases, and 8 bases lay outside the gene matches. There are 14 residues in the CDR3. Germline loops: CDR1 LNHNV, CDR2 YYDKDF (reference sequence).

The CDR3 coding sequence is TGTGCCAGCAGTTGGCACAGTCCGAACACTGAAGCTTTCTTT. Translated, it gives CASSWHSPNTEAFF. This rearrangement joins TRBV6-5 to TRBJ1-1, with D hard to call. Germline CDR1 is MNHEY and CDR2 is SVGAGI. The V end lost 4 bases, the J end lost 1 base, and 10 bases lay between the germline ends. This CDR3 region has 14 residues.

This clone was counted between two and nine times. In DNA, the CDR3 is TGTGCCAGCAGGGACAGCTACGAGCAGTACTTC. Amino acids: CASRDSYEQYF. The V gene is TRBV6-1, the J gene TRBJ2-7; D is possibly TRBD1 (6 bases). V was pared by 6 bases and J by 3 bases, with 6 bases between. Per the germline V gene, CDR1 is MNHNS and CDR2 is SASEGT. CDR3 size: 11 residues.

This clone was seen a single time. The genes are TRBV21-1 and TRBJ2-1; the table names TRBD2, a call not compared with the DNA. TRBV21-1 is described as a pseudogene. The CDR3 consists of 15 residues. Here the CDR3 reads CASAALADSYNEQFF. CDR3 coding DNA: TGTGCCAGCGCCGCCCTAGCGGACTCCTACAATGAGCAGTTCTTC.

The chain has TRBV29-1 and TRBJ2-1; the D gene is possibly TRBD2 (6 bases). The CDR3 extends over 13 amino acids. Germline V gene data show CDR1 as SQVTM and CDR2 as ANQGSEA. Trimming left V 5 bases short and J 6 bases short, with 14 bases between. The CDR3 bases are TGCAGCGTTCTGGAGGGGACGGGCAATGAGCAGTTCTTC. Amino acid sequence: CSVLEGTGNEQFF.

This chain joins TRBV28 and TRBJ1-5, with 7 positions matching TRBD1. This CDR3 region has 16 residues. The J segment lost 2 bases and the V segment lost 4 bases, leaving 8 bases of the junction unmatched. Germline lookup yields CDR1 MDHEN and CDR2 SYDVKM. CDR3 in amino acids: CASSSDTGTGNQPQHF. The CDR3, as DNA: TGTGCCAGCAGTTCGGACACCGGGACAGGCAATCAGCCCCAGCATTTT.

The chain recombines TRBV25-1 with TRBJ1-1, with a tentative D call TRBD1 (6 bases). With 1 base removed from V and 6 bases from J, the gap between germline ends came to 9 bases. This CDR3 comprises 13 residues. Germline-derived CDR1 and CDR2 are MGHDK and SYGVNS. Written as DNA, the CDR3 is TGTGCCAGCAGTGAATTTAGGACAGCTGAAGCTTTCTTT. As protein: CASSEFRTAEAFF.

This rearrangement joins TRBV19 to TRBJ2-1; TRBD1 is a possible D gene (5 bases). Between the trimmed V and J ends, which lost 4 bases and 6 bases, there was a span of 13 bases. Per germline, CDR1 LNHDA and CDR2 SQIVND (reference sequence). CDR3 length: 14 residues. CDR3 amino acids: CASSTPERGNEQFF. As DNA, the CDR3 is TGTGCCAGTAGTACCCCGGAAAGGGGCAATGAGCAGTTCTTC.

V gene TRBV13 combines with J gene TRBJ2-6, with TRBD2 as a possible D gene (6 bases). The germline V gene encodes CDR1 PRHDT and CDR2 FYEKMQ (reference sequence). V was cut by 4 bases and J by 0 bases, with 13 bases left in between. The CDR3 is made up of 17 amino acids. The CDR3 loop reads CASSYAGGSSGANVLTF. CDR3 bases: TGTGCCAGCAGCTACGCCGGGGGTTCCTCTGGGGCCAACGTCCTGACTTTC.